A selection of T cell receptor beta chains follows, all from one sample in a study of cytomegalovirus exposure and HLA in healthy donors. Sequenced by immunoSEQ multiplex PCR; TCRdb stores in-frame clones only, minus some. The data hold fewer than 100,000 clones, with under 80% observed a single time. The sample consisted of PBMCs. Receptors originate from a man aged 35-49 years in good health and CMV-seropositive. Both conserved end residues are part of each CDR3. D genes are given only for firm matches. Size is omitted from some rows. Given values are once, few, many or a class for expanded clones.

v_gene: TRBV2; d_gene: NA; j_gene: TRBJ2-7; abundance: few; CDR3nt: TGTGCCAGCAGCGGGGGGCAGGGCGCCTACGAGCAGTACTTC; CDR3aa: CASSGGQGAYEQYF
v_gene: TRBV2; d_gene: NA; j_gene: TRBJ2-1; abundance: once; CDR3nt: TGTGCCAGCAGTGAATTCACGGCGGGACCCAACAATGAGCAGTTCTTC; CDR3aa: CASSEFTAGPNNEQFF
v_gene: TRBV5-8; d_gene: NA; j_gene: TRBJ2-1; abundance: NA; CDR3nt: TGTGCCAGCAGCTTGGCGGTTAGCTCCTACAATGAGCAGTTCTTC; CDR3aa: CASSLAVSSYNEQFF
v_gene: TRBV19; d_gene: NA; j_gene: TRBJ2-3; abundance: NA; CDR3nt: TGTGCCAGTAGTCCGACTATCTCCACAGATACGCAGTATTTT; CDR3aa: CASSPTISTDTQYF
v_gene: TRBV15; d_gene: TRBD1; j_gene: TRBJ1-4; abundance: once; CDR3nt: TGTGCCACCAGCAAATGGAACAGGGGGGGCGAAAAACTGTTTTTT; CDR3aa: CATSKWNRGGEKLFF
v_gene: TRBV28; d_gene: NA; j_gene: TRBJ1-2; abundance: NA; CDR3nt: TGTGCCAGCACCCGTACAGCTAACTATGGCTACACCTTC; CDR3aa: CASTRTANYGYTF
v_gene: TRBV10-3; d_gene: TRBD2; j_gene: TRBJ2-7; abundance: NA; CDR3nt: TGTGCCTCTAAGGAGGCTAGCGGGAGTACAGGCGACGAGCAGTACTTC; CDR3aa: CASKEASGSTGDEQYF
v_gene: TRBV11-2; d_gene: TRBD1; j_gene: TRBJ2-7; abundance: few; CDR3nt: TGTGCCAGCAGCCCGATCCGACGACAGGGTCTGTACGAGCAGTACTTC; CDR3aa: CASSPIRRQGLYEQYF
v_gene: TRBV28; d_gene: NA; j_gene: TRBJ2-3; abundance: NA; CDR3nt: TGTGCCAGCAGTCGACGCCTCACAGGAAGGGATACGCAGTATTTT; CDR3aa: CASSRRLTGRDTQYF
v_gene: TRBV9; d_gene: NA; j_gene: TRBJ1-4; abundance: NA; CDR3nt: TGTGCCAGCAGCGCTCAGGGGACAACTAATGAAAAACTGTTTTTT; CDR3aa: CASSAQGTTNEKLFF
v_gene: TRBV10-1; d_gene: TRBD1; j_gene: TRBJ2-2; abundance: NA; CDR3nt: TGCGCCAGCAGCCACGGGACAGGGAACACCGGGGAGCTGTTTTTT; CDR3aa: CASSHGTGNTGELFF
v_gene: TRBV6-1; d_gene: TRBD2; j_gene: TRBJ2-2; abundance: NA; CDR3nt: TGTGCCAGCAGGCTAACCGGGGGGACCGGGGAGCTGTTTTTT; CDR3aa: CASRLTGGTGELFF
v_gene: TRBV11-2; d_gene: NA; j_gene: TRBJ2-6; abundance: NA; CDR3nt: TGTGCCAGCAGCTTAGAACTGCACTCTGGGGCCAACGTCCTGACTTTC; CDR3aa: CASSLELHSGANVLTF
v_gene: TRBV6-5; d_gene: NA; j_gene: TRBJ1-3; abundance: NA; CDR3nt: TGTGCCAGCAGTTACTCATGGACAGAAACGGGAAACACCATATATTTT; CDR3aa: CASSYSWTETGNTIYF
v_gene: TRBV7-8; d_gene: TRBD1; j_gene: TRBJ1-5; abundance: few; CDR3nt: TGTGCCAGCAGCACCCCGGGACAGGGCAATCAGCCCCAGCATTTT; CDR3aa: CASSTPGQGNQPQHF
v_gene: TRBV7-2; d_gene: TRBD2; j_gene: TRBJ2-5; abundance: NA; CDR3nt: TGTGCCAGCAGCTTGGGACTAGCGGGAGGGGGGGGAGAGACCCAGTACTTC; CDR3aa: CASSLGLAGGGGETQYF
v_gene: TRBV28; d_gene: TRBD1; j_gene: TRBJ1-4; abundance: NA; CDR3nt: TGTGCCAGCGGCGCAACAGGGGTTGGTGAAAAACTGTTTTTT; CDR3aa: CASGATGVGEKLFF
v_gene: TRBV2; d_gene: TRBD2; j_gene: TRBJ2-5; abundance: NA; CDR3nt: TGTGCCAGCTACGGCGCCGGGGGGGAAGAGACCCAGTACTTC; CDR3aa: CASYGAGGEETQYF
v_gene: TRBV10-1; d_gene: TRBD2; j_gene: TRBJ2-1; abundance: NA; CDR3nt: TGCGCCAGCAGGAGGGGACTAGCGGGAGAAGAGCAGTTCTTC; CDR3aa: CASRRGLAGEEQFF
v_gene: TRBV11-3; d_gene: NA; j_gene: TRBJ2-7; abundance: NA; CDR3nt: TGTGCCAGCAGCTTAGATCACCCGGGGTTGCGTTACGAGCAGTACTTC; CDR3aa: CASSLDHPGLRYEQYF
v_gene: TRBV5-4; d_gene: TRBD2; j_gene: TRBJ2-7; abundance: few; CDR3nt: TGTGCCAGCAGCTTATCGTTCGGGGGGAACGAGCAGTACTTC; CDR3aa: CASSLSFGGNEQYF
v_gene: TRBV7-9; d_gene: TRBD1; j_gene: TRBJ2-5; abundance: NA; CDR3nt: TGTGCCAGCACTGAGACAGGGTTCCAAGAGACCCAGTACTTC; CDR3aa: CASTETGFQETQYF
v_gene: TRBV7-9; d_gene: TRBD2; j_gene: TRBJ2-1; abundance: once; CDR3nt: TGTGCCAGCAGCTTGTCGGGTAGCGGGGGCTACAATGAGCAGTTCTTC; CDR3aa: CASSLSGSGGYNEQFF
v_gene: TRBV2; d_gene: TRBD2; j_gene: TRBJ2-1; abundance: once; CDR3nt: TGTGCCAGCAGGACGACTAGCGGGGACCCCTACAATGAGCAGTTCTTC; CDR3aa: CASRTTSGDPYNEQFF
v_gene: TRBV5-1; d_gene: TRBD1; j_gene: TRBJ1-3; abundance: NA; CDR3nt: TGCGCCAGCACCCTTCAAACAGGGGACGCTGGAAACACCATATATTTT; CDR3aa: CASTLQTGDAGNTIYF
v_gene: TRBV5-1; d_gene: TRBD2; j_gene: TRBJ2-5; abundance: NA; CDR3nt: TGCGCCAGCAGCTTGGGCTCTAGCGGGAGGCAAGAGACCCAGTACTTC; CDR3aa: CASSLGSSGRQETQYF
v_gene: TRBV28; d_gene: TRBD1; j_gene: TRBJ1-1; abundance: NA; CDR3nt: TGTGCCAGCAGTTCGCCACAGGGGGCGTACACTGAAGCTTTCTTT; CDR3aa: CASSSPQGAYTEAFF
v_gene: TRBV7-4; d_gene: TRBD1; j_gene: TRBJ1-4; abundance: NA; CDR3nt: TGTGCCAGCAGCTATCATGGACAGGGGGCAGATAATGAAAAACTGTTTTTT; CDR3aa: CASSYHGQGADNEKLFF
v_gene: TRBV19; d_gene: TRBD1; j_gene: TRBJ2-6; abundance: few; CDR3nt: TGTGCCAGTCAGGTTAGGGGGACAGGGCTGGGTGGGGCCAACGTCCTGACTTTC; CDR3aa: CASQVRGTGLGGANVLTF
v_gene: TRBV6-4; d_gene: NA; j_gene: TRBJ2-3; abundance: NA; CDR3nt: TGTGCCAGCGGAAGCGGATCTAGCACAGATACGCAGTATTTT; CDR3aa: CASGSGSSTDTQYF
v_gene: TRBV23-1; d_gene: TRBD2; j_gene: TRBJ2-7; abundance: NA; CDR3nt: TGCGCCAGCACCACCGGGACTAGCGGCTACGAGCAGTACTTC; CDR3aa: CASTTGTSGYEQYF
v_gene: TRBV5-1; d_gene: NA; j_gene: TRBJ1-1; abundance: NA; CDR3nt: TGCGCCAGCAGCTTGGCCTCGAACACTGAAGCTTTCTTT; CDR3aa: CASSLASNTEAFF
v_gene: TRBV6-1; d_gene: NA; j_gene: TRBJ1-5; abundance: NA; CDR3nt: TGTGCCAGCAGTGAAGAGGGGTTAATGGGGAATCAGCCCCAGCATTTT; CDR3aa: CASSEEGLMGNQPQHF
v_gene: TRBV7-8; d_gene: NA; j_gene: TRBJ2-7; abundance: NA; CDR3nt: TGTGCCAGCAGCTTAGGACCCCGGGGGGCGGGAGTAGGGGAGCAGTACTTC; CDR3aa: CASSLGPRGAGVGEQYF
v_gene: TRBV5-4; d_gene: TRBD2; j_gene: TRBJ2-1; abundance: NA; CDR3nt: TGTGCCAGCAGCCTGACTAGCGGGGGGTACAATGAGCAGTTCTTC; CDR3aa: CASSLTSGGYNEQFF
v_gene: TRBV9; d_gene: TRBD2; j_gene: TRBJ2-7; abundance: NA; CDR3nt: TGTGCCAGCAGCGTAGGTTCTAGCGGAACCTACGAGCAGTACTTC; CDR3aa: CASSVGSSGTYEQYF
v_gene: TRBV6-5; d_gene: TRBD1; j_gene: TRBJ1-3; abundance: NA; CDR3nt: TGTGCCAGCAGTTACTCGAGGGACAGGGGTTACACCATATATTTT; CDR3aa: CASSYSRDRGYTIYF
v_gene: TRBV21-1; d_gene: NA; j_gene: TRBJ2-7; abundance: NA; CDR3nt: TGTGCCAGCAGGTTTCTAGGGAGCTCCTACGAGCAGTACTTC; CDR3aa: CASRFLGSSYEQYF
v_gene: TRBV9; d_gene: NA; j_gene: TRBJ2-3; abundance: NA; CDR3nt: TGTGCCAGCCAAATGGGGGGAGCAGATACGCAGTATTTT; CDR3aa: CASQMGGADTQYF
v_gene: TRBV19; d_gene: TRBD1; j_gene: TRBJ1-2; abundance: NA; CDR3nt: TGTGCCAGTAGTACAACAGGGGGCGCCGCCTATGGCTACACCTTC; CDR3aa: CASSTTGGAAYGYTF
v_gene: TRBV15; d_gene: TRBD1; j_gene: TRBJ2-3; abundance: NA; CDR3nt: TGTGCCACCAGCAGAGTAGCGACAGGGGACGCAGATACGCAGTATTTT; CDR3aa: CATSRVATGDADTQYF
v_gene: TRBV2; d_gene: NA; j_gene: TRBJ2-5; abundance: few; CDR3nt: TGTGCCAGCAGTGAAGGCGGGGGCCCAGAGACCCAGTACTTC; CDR3aa: CASSEGGGPETQYF
v_gene: TRBV10-3; d_gene: NA; j_gene: TRBJ2-7; abundance: NA; CDR3nt: TGTGCCATCAGAACCCCCGGGTCCCTTGAAGAGCAGTACTTC; CDR3aa: CAIRTPGSLEEQYF
v_gene: TRBV7-7; d_gene: TRBD1; j_gene: TRBJ2-7; abundance: NA; CDR3nt: TGTGCTAGCAGCCCGGACAGGGAGCGCGAGCAGTACTTC; CDR3aa: CASSPDREREQYF
v_gene: TRBV7-2; d_gene: NA; j_gene: TRBJ2-3; abundance: NA; CDR3nt: TGTGCCAGCAGCTTAATGTGGGACATACCCACAGATACGCAGTATTTT; CDR3aa: CASSLMWDIPTDTQYF
v_gene: TRBV7-9; d_gene: NA; j_gene: TRBJ1-2; abundance: NA; CDR3nt: TGTGCCAGCAGCTTAATGGGGCAGTCCGACTATGGCTACACCTTC; CDR3aa: CASSLMGQSDYGYTF